This entry describes one T cell receptor (beta chain). The sample providers were healthy Caucasian people from Russia, aged about 6 to 100. Germline values: CDR1 MDHEN, CDR2 SYDVKM. The CDR3 runs to 14 residues. The germline V and J ends were trimmed by 7 bases and 0 bases, with 12 bases remaining between them. The sample comes from a study of blood T cells in healthy people across ages. Primers used in a second PCR of about 6 to 11 cycles were a sample-barcoded 5' primer and a J-beta primer mix. TCRdb independently ran MiXCR on the 5' RACE reads; one entry per CDR3 protein. The profile covers 1 million to 1.2 million distinct CDR3 sequences, with around two fifths appearing a single time and roughly 13% taken by the ten largest.

The rearrangement links TRBV28 to TRBJ1-1; D not certain. The source material was blood. The sequence was obtained from a man younger than 35 in good health. The CDR3 bases are TGTGCCAGCACCGTCCCGGCCCTGAACACTGAAGCTTTCTTT. Its protein product is CASTVPALNTEAFF.